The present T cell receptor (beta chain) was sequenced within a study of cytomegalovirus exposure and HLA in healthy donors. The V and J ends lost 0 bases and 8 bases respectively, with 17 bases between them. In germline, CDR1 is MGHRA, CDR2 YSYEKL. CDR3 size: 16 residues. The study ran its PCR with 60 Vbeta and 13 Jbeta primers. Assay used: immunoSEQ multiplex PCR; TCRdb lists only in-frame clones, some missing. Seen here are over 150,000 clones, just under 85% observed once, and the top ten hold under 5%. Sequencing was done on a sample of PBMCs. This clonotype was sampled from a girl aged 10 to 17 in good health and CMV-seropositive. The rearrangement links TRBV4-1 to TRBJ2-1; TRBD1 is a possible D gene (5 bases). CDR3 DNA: TGCGCCAGCAGCCAAGAGTATCAGGGATCCCAATATGAGCAGTTCTTC. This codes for CASSQEYQGSQYEQFF.